This TCR beta chain came from a study of blood T cell repertoires in COVID-19 (dated by TCRdb to the early 2020s). Concerning the study at large: Collaborator samples came from the United States, Italy and Spain and covered acute and convalescent phases of COVID-19. The sample metadata nearly always contained a de-identified subject ID, COVID-19 status, age in years and sex. Deeply sampled blood TCRbeta repertoires from subjects exposed to, actively infected with, or recovered from COVID-19 were included in the dataset. Where HLA class I and class II types were available, the types were taken from metadata supplied by the sample provider, not from assay-based typing. The material from the prospective study consisted of cDNA or gDNA derived from T cells, B-cell-depleted T cells, or PBMCs. Samples were obtained from the ongoing ImmuneRACE study (first 160 participants) and from 950 to 1,500 subjects provided by 6 global collaborators. The repertoires were released in a freely available public database intended as a resource for research on the immune response to SARS-CoV-2. The paper as a whole reports these results and caveats: Clinical and demographic metadata were provided uncurated, with the amount varying by source and participant.

The immunoSEQ Assay, a bias-controlled multiplex PCR, was used to amplify TCRbeta CDR3 regions from genomic DNA. Per the source publication's procedure: Nucleated cell counts per sample were estimated from amplification of reference gene primers within the assay. Sequence reads were collapsed and filtered to measure the absolute abundance of every unique TCRbeta CDR3 rearrangement. For each sample, productive Simpson clonality was calculated by taking the square root of Simpson's diversity index across productive rearrangements. What TCRdb holds here is the immuneACCESS table cut down to in-frame rearrangements. Part of the clones is not present; checked against another copy, under half of the missing clones reflect an unresolved V gene, and the others are unexplained. V and J calls and clone size come straight from that table; D and trimming were deduced from the DNA. Counted in this sample were about 120,000 clones; about 80% of them appeared once. The ten most abundant clones make up 7.5% of the sample.

The germline V gene (reference sequence) yields SGHAT for CDR1 and FQDESV for CDR2. From cysteine to phenylalanine, the CDR3 is 13 amino acids long. Just the 39-base CDR3 DNA is kept, in frame starting at base 1. V loses 5 bases of germline sequence and J loses 3 bases, and the interval between the two ends is 8 bases. As to this clone: It has no known antigen specificity. It has no much larger one-base neighbor in the sample; base qualities were not kept.

Collaborating institutions collected whole blood in K2EDTA tubes following their own protocols. Collaborator samples were shipped for TCRbeta analysis as frozen whole blood, isolated PBMCs, or DNA extracted from either sample type. In this chain, TRBV11-1 is recombined with TRBJ1-5; TRBD1 is a weak D gene call, 6 bases matching. The TCR sequence derives from a man in his 70s with active or convalescent COVID-19. Sequenced material: peripheral blood. The nucleotide sequence reads TGTGCCAGCAGCCGGGACAACAATCAGCCCCAGCATTTT. This is translated as CASSRDNNQPQHF.